This is a list of T cell receptor beta chains from one sample in a study of a mutant IDH1 vaccine in newly diagnosed glioma. Antigens for these TCRs are unknown. The assay was immunoSEQ multiplex PCR, and TCRdb's table has in-frame clones only and misses some. This sample carries around 30,000 clones, 80% of them seen once, and the ten largest clones take around 8%. Sequencing used PBMCs, obtained from a glioma patient whose treatment included an IDH1 peptide vaccine. Source of these receptors: a woman under 30 with glioma. CDR3s include the opening cysteine and the closing phenylalanine or tryptophan. Fields, in order: J gene, clone size, V gene, D gene, CDR3 DNA, CDR3 protein. The D gene is left open where the match is weak. Part of the rows lack a size; the others show once, few, many or a class for expanded clones.

>TRBJ1-1|.|TRBV13|TRBD1
TGTGCCAGCAGCCAGGGGACAGGGCAAGCTTTCTTT
CASSQGTGQAFF
>TRBJ1-2|.|TRBV29-1|.
TGCAGCGCCCAAGCAGGGAAGGAAGAGGGCTACACCTTC
CSAQAGKEEGYTF
>TRBJ1-6|.|TRBV19|.
TGTGCCAGTAAGGGGACGAACAATTCACCCCTCCACTTT
CASKGTNNSPLHF
>TRBJ2-7|once|TRBV5-6|.
TGTGCCAGCAGCTTGGGGAGCAGCCACGAGCAGTACTTC
CASSLGSSHEQYF
>TRBJ1-5|once|TRBV5-5|.
TGTGCCAGCAGCTTGGCAGACATGGGCAATCAGCCCCAGCATTTT
CASSLADMGNQPQHF
>TRBJ2-7|.|TRBV12-5|TRBD1
TGTGCTAGTGGTTTTCTGACAGGGGGCGGTGAGCAGTACTTC
CASGFLTGGGEQYF
>TRBJ1-2|.|TRBV19|TRBD1
TGTGCCAGTAGTCCGGGGACAGGGTCGCCCTATGGCTACACCTTC
CASSPGTGSPYGYTF
>TRBJ1-6|.|TRBV11-1|TRBD1
TGTGCCAGCACCCCGACAGGGGCCACCTATAATTCACCCCTCCACTTT
CASTPTGATYNSPLHF
>TRBJ2-5|.|TRBV7-2|TRBD2
TGTGCCAGCCTCGAGGGTCGTTCCGGGACTAGCGGGGGGTGGGAGACCCAGTACTTC
CASLEGRSGTSGGWETQYF
>TRBJ2-7|.|TRBV27|.
TGTGCCAGCAGTTTCCTCTCGGGTGGGGCCTACGAGCAGTACTTC
CASSFLSGGAYEQYF
>TRBJ2-5|.|TRBV6-5|.
TGTGCCAGCAGTTTCAGAATCGCAGGGGAGACCCAGTACTTC
CASSFRIAGETQYF
>TRBJ2-7|.|TRBV4-2|.
TGTGCCAGCAGCCAAGAGGGTAGCGGATACGAGCAGTACTTC
CASSQEGSGYEQYF
>TRBJ1-5|.|TRBV18|.
TGTGCCAGCTCACCAGGTACAGGGTATTATCAAGGGAATCAGCCCCAGCATTTT
CASSPGTGYYQGNQPQHF
>TRBJ2-7|.|TRBV2|.
TGTGCCAGCAAGGCTGGGGCAGTCTACGAGCAGTACTTC
CASKAGAVYEQYF
>TRBJ1-4|few|TRBV7-9|.
TGTGCCAGCAGCCCGCCGGAGGAAAAACTGTTTTTT
CASSPPEEKLFF
>TRBJ2-2|.|TRBV30|.
TGTGCCCGCTCTAGATGGCAGGGCGGGATGGGCGGGGAGCTGTTTTTT
CARSRWQGGMGGELFF
>TRBJ2-7|.|TRBV29-1|.
TGCAGCGTCGCGGACCCCGGCGAGCAGTACTTC
CSVADPGEQYF
>TRBJ2-3|.|TRBV5-5|TRBD2
TGTGCCAGCAGCGGGGGGGGAAACACAGATACGCAGTATTTT
CASSGGGNTDTQYF
>TRBJ2-7|.|TRBV7-2|.
TGTGCCAGCAGCTTGTCTGCGGGGTACTTCTACGAGCAGTACTTC
CASSLSAGYFYEQYF
>TRBJ2-1|.|TRBV6-6|TRBD2
TGTGCCAGCAGTGCCATGGCTAGCGGGGGGGACGAGCAGTTCTTC
CASSAMASGGDEQFF
>TRBJ1-5|.|TRBV2|TRBD1
TGTGCCAGTAGGGACAGCCCCCTTAGCAATCAGCCCCAGCATTTT
CASRDSPLSNQPQHF
>TRBJ2-6|medium-sized|TRBV5-5|TRBD1
TGTGCCAGCAGCTCACAGGGGACTGGGGCCAACGTCCTGACTTTC
CASSSQGTGANVLTF
>TRBJ1-3|.|TRBV30|.
TGTGCCTGGAGTCCATCTGGAAACACCATATATTTT
CAWSPSGNTIYF
>TRBJ1-1|.|TRBV6-5|.
TGTGCCAGCAGTTCTGGACAGCTTCTAACGGCTTTCTTT
CASSSGQLLTAFF
>TRBJ1-3|.|TRBV7-2|.
TGTGCCAGCAGCTTACCCACAGGGGGAAACACCATATATTTT
CASSLPTGGNTIYF
>TRBJ1-4|once|TRBV9|TRBD1
TGTGCCAGCAGCGATTTAGCGGGGACAGGGGGAAAACTGTTTTTT
CASSDLAGTGGKLFF
>TRBJ2-2|.|TRBV11-1|.
TGTGCCAGCAGCTTAGGGCCGTTCACCGGGGAGCTGTTTTTT
CASSLGPFTGELFF
>TRBJ2-2|.|TRBV7-2|.
TGTGCCAGCAGCCCAGGGGCGGGGGCGAACACCGGGGAGCTGTTTTTT
CASSPGAGANTGELFF
>TRBJ2-3|.|TRBV20-1|.
TGCAGTGCCAGCAGGACGGATACGCAGTATTTT
CSASRTDTQYF
>TRBJ1-4|.|TRBV7-9|TRBD1
TGTGCCAGCAGCTCGATACAGGGGTCGGGGAGTGAAAAACTGTTTTTT
CASSSIQGSGSEKLFF
>TRBJ2-7|.|TRBV11-2|.
TGTGCCAGCAGCCTCGAAGCAGGAACCTACGAGCAGTACTTC
CASSLEAGTYEQYF
>TRBJ2-7|.|TRBV5-6|TRBD2
TGTGCCAGCAGCTTGGGGAACCGCGGGGGGATCTCCTACGAGCAGTACTTC
CASSLGNRGGISYEQYF
>TRBJ1-1|.|TRBV14|TRBD1
TGTGCCAGCAGCCTGGCAGGGGGTACTGAAGCTTTCTTT
CASSLAGGTEAFF
>TRBJ1-1|few|TRBV28|.
TGTGCCAGCAGTTTCCTCACTGAAGCTTTCTTT
CASSFLTEAFF
>TRBJ2-3|.|TRBV6-1|.
TGTGCCAGCAGTGATATAGGGGAACGCACAGATACGCAGTATTTT
CASSDIGERTDTQYF
>TRBJ1-1|.|TRBV7-2|.
TGTGCCAGCAGCTTAGAACCGAACACTGAAGCTTTCTTT
CASSLEPNTEAFF
>TRBJ2-7|.|TRBV5-4|.
TGTGCCAGCAGCTTGGCCGATGGGTACGAGCAGTACTTC
CASSLADGYEQYF
>TRBJ2-7|.|TRBV20-1|.
TGCAGTGCTACCCGAATCTACGAGCAGTACTTC
CSATRIYEQYF
>TRBJ2-2|.|TRBV7-9|.
TGTGCCAGCAGCTTCCGGGACAAGGCCGGGGAGCTGTTTTTT
CASSFRDKAGELFF
>TRBJ2-1|.|TRBV27|.
TGTGCCAGCAGTTCGCGGGGCATAGTCAATGAGCAGTTCTTC
CASSSRGIVNEQFF
>TRBJ1-2|.|TRBV19|TRBD1
TGTGCCAGTAGTATTAGGCCGGGACAGGGTCCCTATGGCTACACCTTC
CASSIRPGQGPYGYTF
>TRBJ1-2|.|TRBV2|.
TGTGCCAGCAGTGAAAGGAGCGATTATGGCTACACCTTC
CASSERSDYGYTF